Included here is one TCR beta chain sequence, with context. Cohorts were assigned according to the clinical history that participants reported. The entry originates in a study of blood T cell repertoires in COVID-19. Study in general: Samples representing acute and convalescent COVID-19 were sourced from the United States, Italy and Spain. Nucleic acid was either cDNA or gDNA, and it came from T cells, B-cell-depleted T cells, or PBMCs.

The CDR3 sequence is 16 residues long. V lost 0 bases to trimming and J lost 2 bases, with 11 bases between them. The germline CDR1 and CDR2 sequences are LNHDA and SQIVND (reference sequence). Assay used: immunoSEQ multiplex PCR; TCRdb lists only in-frame clones, some missing. The sample has around 370,000 clones; 88% are singletons. The sample taken for sequencing was PBMCs or T cells enriched from blood (not recorded which). The V call is TRBV19, the J call TRBJ1-5; D not certain. This sequence was found in a woman aged 18-29 years who had recovered from COVID-19. The chain's CDR3 is CASSIERRAGNQPQHF. CDR3 DNA sequence: TGTGCCAGTAGTATAGAGAGGAGGGCGGGCAATCAGCCCCAGCATTTT.